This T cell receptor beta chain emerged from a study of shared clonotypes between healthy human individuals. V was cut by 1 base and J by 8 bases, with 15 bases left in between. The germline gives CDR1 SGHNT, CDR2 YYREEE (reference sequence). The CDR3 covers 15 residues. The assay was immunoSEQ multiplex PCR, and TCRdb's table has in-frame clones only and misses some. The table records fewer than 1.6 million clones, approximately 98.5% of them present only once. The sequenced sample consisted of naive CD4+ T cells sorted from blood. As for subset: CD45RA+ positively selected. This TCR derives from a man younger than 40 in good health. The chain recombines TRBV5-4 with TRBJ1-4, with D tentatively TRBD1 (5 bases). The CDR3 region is CASSLHKGMKEKLFF. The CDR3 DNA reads TGTGCCAGCAGCTTGCACAAGGGGATGAAGGAAAAACTGTTTTTT.